These T cell receptor beta chains were read from a single sample in a study of blood T cell repertoires in COVID-19. Generated by immunoSEQ multiplex PCR, the TCRdb table keeps only in-frame clones and is missing some. The sample lists about 140,000 clones; around 83% were seen once. Sequencing input: peripheral blood. The source of these receptors is a woman between 55 and 75 years old with acute or convalescent COVID-19. The CDR3 runs from the conserved cysteine through the conserved F or W. Each record gives: V gene, clone size, CDR3 length, D gene, J gene, CDR3 DNA, CDR3 protein. D genes are given only for firm matches. Clone size, where shown, is once, few, many, or a class for clones that have expanded.

V: TRBV28; size: .; length: 16; D: .; J: TRBJ1-4; DNA: TGTGCCAGCAGTTTATTGAGCCTTCGGTTGAATGAAAAACTGTTTTTT; CDR3: CASSLLSLRLNEKLFF
V: TRBV10-3; size: .; length: 14; D: TRBD1; J: TRBJ1-2; DNA: TGTGCCACGGCTATCGGACAGGTTAAAGTGGGCTACACCTTC; CDR3: CATAIGQVKVGYTF
V: TRBV27; size: .; length: 16; D: TRBD2; J: TRBJ2-1; DNA: TGTGCCAGCAGTTTGTGGACTAGCGGGGGGTTTGCTGAGCAGTTCTTC; CDR3: CASSLWTSGGFAEQFF
V: TRBV7-9; size: .; length: 12; D: TRBD1; J: TRBJ1-6; DNA: TGTGCAATACAGGGGGCGGATTCACCCCTCCACTTT; CDR3: CAIQGADSPLHF
V: TRBV7-9; size: .; length: 14; D: .; J: TRBJ1-4; DNA: TGTGCCAGCAGCTCCGGCAGCGATAATGAAGTACTGTTTTTT; CDR3: CASSSGSDNEVLFF
V: TRBV7-2; size: .; length: 15; D: .; J: TRBJ1-1; DNA: TGTGCCAGCAGCCGGCCCGGAGGTCTCGGCACTGAAGCTTTCTTT; CDR3: CASSRPGGLGTEAFF
V: TRBV12-2; size: once; length: 16; D: .; J: TRBJ2-7; DNA: TGTGCAAGTCGCTTAATTCATGGACAGGGAAACTACGAGCAGTACTTC; CDR3: CASRLIHGQGNYEQYF
V: TRBV4-2; size: .; length: 15; D: .; J: TRBJ1-1; DNA: TGTGCCAGCAGCCAAGGAATGGGAGGGGCTCGTGAAGCTTTCTTT; CDR3: CASSQGMGGAREAFF
V: TRBV19; size: .; length: 16; D: TRBD2; J: TRBJ2-1; DNA: TGTGCCAGTAGTCCCTCAGCGGGGGGGTTTTACAATGAGCAGTTCTTC; CDR3: CASSPSAGGFYNEQFF
V: TRBV24-1; size: .; length: 16; D: .; J: TRBJ1-1; DNA: TGTGCCACCAGAGATAGTAGAGGGTTGAACCGCACTGAAGCTTTCTTT; CDR3: CATRDSRGLNRTEAFF
V: TRBV5-1; size: .; length: 13; D: TRBD1; J: TRBJ1-2; DNA: TGCGCCAGCAGCCCCGGACAGGGGGGTGGCTACACCTTC; CDR3: CASSPGQGGGYTF
V: TRBV5-6; size: .; length: 14; D: TRBD2; J: TRBJ2-1; DNA: TGTGCCAGCAGCCTTAGCGGGGGGGTCCATGAGCAGTTCTTC; CDR3: CASSLSGGVHEQFF
V: TRBV6-5; size: .; length: 15; D: .; J: TRBJ1-5; DNA: TGTGCCAGCAGTTACACAGGGTTGGGCAATCAGCCCCAGCATTTT; CDR3: CASSYTGLGNQPQHF
V: TRBV6-5; size: .; length: 15; D: TRBD2; J: TRBJ2-3; DNA: TGTGCCAGCAGTCAATATCGGGGGGGCCCAGATACGCAGTATTTT; CDR3: CASSQYRGGPDTQYF
V: TRBV15; size: .; length: 15; D: .; J: TRBJ2-1; DNA: TGTGCCACCAGCACCCCGAGAACCTCCAACAATGAGCAGTTCTTC; CDR3: CATSTPRTSNNEQFF
V: TRBV29-1; size: .; length: 14; D: .; J: TRBJ2-2; DNA: TGCAGCGCCGCCGGGGTTATTGGGTCCGGGGAGCTGTTTTTT; CDR3: CSAAGVIGSGELFF
V: TRBV18; size: once; length: 14; D: TRBD1; J: TRBJ1-2; DNA: TGTGCCAGCTCAGGACAACAGGGGGCCGGAGGCTACACCTTC; CDR3: CASSGQQGAGGYTF
V: TRBV19; size: .; length: 15; D: TRBD1; J: TRBJ1-1; DNA: TGTGCCAGTAGTATAGACGCTTCAGGGGGCGCGAAAGGTTTCTTT; CDR3: CASSIDASGGAKGFF
V: TRBV7-2; size: .; length: 18; D: TRBD1; J: TRBJ1-5; DNA: TGTGCCAGCAGCTTAGCCCCTCGGGACAGTTATAGCAATCAGCCCCAGCATTTT; CDR3: CASSLAPRDSYSNQPQHF
V: TRBV29-1; size: .; length: 13; D: TRBD1; J: TRBJ1-4; DNA: TGCAGCGCACGGACAGGCTGGGGGGAAAAACTGTTTTTT; CDR3: CSARTGWGEKLFF
V: TRBV5-1; size: once; length: 14; D: TRBD1; J: TRBJ1-3; DNA: TGCGCCAGCAGCTCGGGACAGTCTGGAAACACCATATATTTT; CDR3: CASSSGQSGNTIYF
V: TRBV30; size: many; length: 13; D: .; J: TRBJ1-2; DNA: TGTGCCGGGGTACGTACAGGGCGCTATGGCTACACCTTC; CDR3: CAGVRTGRYGYTF
V: TRBV7-8; size: .; length: 18; D: .; J: TRBJ1-6; DNA: TGTGCCAGCAGCGCAGTGGGATGGGGGGGAAGGATGGGTTCACCCCTCCACTTT; CDR3: CASSAVGWGGRMGSPLHF
V: TRBV5-1; size: .; length: 16; D: TRBD1; J: TRBJ2-7; DNA: TGCGCCAGCAGCGTGCCGGGACAGGGGGAATCCTACGAGCAGTACTTC; CDR3: CASSVPGQGESYEQYF
V: TRBV28; size: .; length: 17; D: .; J: TRBJ2-3; DNA: TGTGCCAGCAGTACCCCCGGGACTCCCGTGAACACAGATACGCAGTATTTT; CDR3: CASSTPGTPVNTDTQYF
V: TRBV7-2; size: .; length: 13; D: TRBD1; J: TRBJ1-2; DNA: TGTGCCAGCAGCCCACCGGGACAGGGGGCCTACACCTTC; CDR3: CASSPPGQGAYTF
V: TRBV5-4; size: .; length: 16; D: TRBD2; J: TRBJ2-2; DNA: TGTGCCAGCAGTGCTAGCGGGGGGGTAAGGACCGGGGAGCTGTTTTTT; CDR3: CASSASGGVRTGELFF
V: TRBV12-5; size: .; length: 15; D: TRBD2; J: TRBJ2-3; DNA: TGTGCTAGTGGATTTACTAGCGGGGCCGCAGATACGCAGTATTTT; CDR3: CASGFTSGAADTQYF
V: TRBV5-5; size: .; length: 14; D: .; J: TRBJ2-5; DNA: TGTGCCAGCCTGCCCGAGGGGGGGAGGGAGACCCAGTACTTC; CDR3: CASLPEGGRETQYF
V: TRBV19; size: .; length: 16; D: TRBD2; J: TRBJ2-3; DNA: TGTGCCAGTAGTCTTCTAGCGGGGGGGAGCACAGATACGCAGTATTTT; CDR3: CASSLLAGGSTDTQYF
V: TRBV6-2/TRBV6-3; size: .; length: 14; D: TRBD1; J: TRBJ2-7; DNA: TGTGCCAGCAGATACAGTCAGGGGGTCTACGAGCAGTACTTC; CDR3: CASRYSQGVYEQYF
V: TRBV20-1; size: .; length: 12; D: .; J: TRBJ2-5; DNA: TGCAGTGCTAGTTACAGACAAGAGACCCAGTACTTC; CDR3: CSASYRQETQYF
V: TRBV6-5; size: .; length: 15; D: .; J: TRBJ1-4; DNA: TGTGCCAGCAGTTACTCGGGCAGCCAAAATGAAAAACTGTTTTTT; CDR3: CASSYSGSQNEKLFF
V: TRBV10-2; size: .; length: 15; D: TRBD1; J: TRBJ1-5; DNA: TGCGCCAGCAGTCAACAGGGGCCTCCCGATCAGCCCCAGCATTTT; CDR3: CASSQQGPPDQPQHF
V: TRBV12-5; size: .; length: 17; D: .; J: TRBJ2-5; DNA: TGTGCTAGTGGTACGGCTCGGACACTGGAGTCCCAAGAGACCCAGTACTTC; CDR3: CASGTARTLESQETQYF
V: TRBV13; size: few; length: 16; D: TRBD2; J: TRBJ2-2; DNA: TGTGCCAGCAGCTGGACTAGCGGGGGGGCCTCCGGGGAGCTGTTTTTT; CDR3: CASSWTSGGASGELFF
V: TRBV25-1; size: few; length: 13; D: TRBD1; J: TRBJ1-1; DNA: TGTGCCAGCGCGCGTGGGACAGCTTCTAAAGCTTTCTTT; CDR3: CASARGTASKAFF
V: TRBV7-8; size: few; length: 14; D: TRBD2; J: TRBJ2-2; DNA: TGTGCCAGCAGCCCTAGCGGGTACACCGGGGAGCTGTTTTTT; CDR3: CASSPSGYTGELFF
V: TRBV7-9; size: .; length: 12; D: .; J: TRBJ2-5; DNA: TGTGCCAGCAGCCGCCGGGGTGAGACCCAGTACTTC; CDR3: CASSRRGETQYF
V: TRBV30; size: .; length: 14; D: .; J: TRBJ1-6; DNA: TGTGCCTGGAGTCAGGGCAACCGTAATTCACCCCTCCACTTT; CDR3: CAWSQGNRNSPLHF
V: TRBV6-9; size: .; length: 14; D: .; J: TRBJ1-1; DNA: TGTGCCAGCAGTTTTGGCAGACTGGGCACTGAAGCTTTCTTT; CDR3: CASSFGRLGTEAFF
V: TRBV5-4; size: .; length: 11; D: .; J: TRBJ2-1; DNA: TGTGCCATCCTACTCTACAATGAGCAGTTCTTC; CDR3: CAILLYNEQFF
V: TRBV6-5; size: few; length: 15; D: .; J: TRBJ1-5; DNA: TGTGCCAGCAGGGCGGGTCGAGGGAGCAATCAGCCCCAGCATTTT; CDR3: CASRAGRGSNQPQHF
V: TRBV19; size: .; length: 15; D: .; J: TRBJ2-1; DNA: TGTGCCAGTAGTATCGGTGCCCGAGACTACAATGAGCAGTTCTTC; CDR3: CASSIGARDYNEQFF
V: TRBV6-5; size: once; length: 14; D: .; J: TRBJ1-2; DNA: TGTGCCAGTTCCGAACAGCCATCTAACTATGGCTACACCTTC; CDR3: CASSEQPSNYGYTF
V: TRBV28; size: .; length: 15; D: TRBD1; J: TRBJ1-6; DNA: TGTGCCAGCAGACCGACAGGGGATCCTAATTCACCCCTCCACTTT; CDR3: CASRPTGDPNSPLHF
V: TRBV29-1; size: .; length: 13; D: TRBD1; J: TRBJ1-2; DNA: TGCAGCGTCGACAGGGGGCGCGAGTATGGCTACACCTTC; CDR3: CSVDRGREYGYTF
V: TRBV10-1; size: .; length: 16; D: .; J: TRBJ2-3; DNA: TGCGCCAGCAGTGTGGTGGCAGGGTTTACGGCAGATACGCAGTATTTT; CDR3: CASSVVAGFTADTQYF
V: TRBV28; size: .; length: 17; D: TRBD2; J: TRBJ2-7; DNA: TGTGCCAGCAGTTTAGGGCCGGGACTAGATTTATCCTACGAGCAGTACTTC; CDR3: CASSLGPGLDLSYEQYF
V: TRBV18; size: .; length: 15; D: .; J: TRBJ1-3; DNA: TGTGCCAGCTCACCACCGTCCAGGGGAAGAAACACCATATATTTT; CDR3: CASSPPSRGRNTIYF
V: TRBV3-1/TRBV3-2; size: .; length: 16; D: TRBD1; J: TRBJ2-2; DNA: TGTGCCTCAAAACCGGGGACAGGGTCGGTCACCGGGGAGCTGTTTTTT; CDR3: CASKPGTGSVTGELFF
V: TRBV7-6; size: .; length: 16; D: TRBD1; J: TRBJ1-1; DNA: TGTGCCAGCAGCCGTCCTGTTGGGACAGGGAGCACTGAAGCTTTCTTT; CDR3: CASSRPVGTGSTEAFF
V: TRBV3-1/TRBV3-2; size: .; length: 15; D: TRBD1; J: TRBJ1-1; DNA: TGTGCCAGCAGCCGGGTACAGGGGATGAACACTGAAGCTTTCTTT; CDR3: CASSRVQGMNTEAFF